These 10 T cell receptor beta chains were all obtained from the same sample, sequenced in a study of cytomegalovirus exposure and HLA in healthy donors. A multiplex PCR was run with 60 Vbeta primers and 13 Jbeta primers. Assay: immunoSEQ multiplex PCR; the TCRdb copy retains only in-frame clones and omits some. The sample contains about 190,000 clones, 81% of which appear only once. Sequences were obtained from PBMCs. These TCRs come from a man aged 40-55 years in good health and CMV-seropositive.

The chain employs TRBV11-2 and TRBJ2-4, with 7 bases aligning to TRBD2. The junction had 9 bases not matched to a gene; V was cut back by 1 base and J by 0 bases. The CDR3 has 18 amino acids. Germline CDR1 and CDR2: SGHAT and FQNNGV. Written as DNA, the CDR3 is TGTGCCAGCAGCTTAGCCCTCAGTGGGGGGGGAGCCAAAAACATTCAGTACTTC. This encodes CASSLALSGGGAKNIQYF. Complete variable domain (other parts from reference TRBV11-2 and TRBJ2-4): EAGVAQSPRYKIIEKRQSVAFWCNPISGHATLYWYQQILGQGPKLLIQFQNNGVVDDSQLPKDRFSAERLKGVDSTLKIQPAKLEDSAVYLCASSLALSGGGAKNIQYFGAGTRLSVL.

The chain carries TRBV29-1 and TRBJ1-5; a weak D match, TRBD1 (6 bases). The germline V gene encodes CDR1 SQVTM and CDR2 ANQGSEA. The CDR3 has 13 residues. V was pared by 6 bases and J by 6 bases, with 15 bases between. The CDR3 spells CSVGQSGGQPQHF. CDR3 sequence (DNA): TGCAGCGTCGGACAGTCGGGGGGTCAGCCCCAGCATTTT.

The rearrangement joins TRBV10-3 to TRBJ2-5; TRBD2 agrees at 9 bases. The germline gives CDR1 ENHRY, CDR2 SYGVKD. V lost 10 bases, J lost 3 bases, and 12 bases stayed unmatched. CDR3 length equals 15 residues. CDR3 sequence reads: CASRRRTSEKETQYF. The CDR3 region has the DNA TGTGCCAGCAGGCGGCGGACTAGCGAGAAAGAGACCCAGTACTTC.

This clone showed up just once. V usage is TRBV4-1 and J usage is TRBJ1-5; D gene uncertain. The CDR3 contains 15 residues. Between the trimmed V and J ends, which lost 2 bases and 2 bases, there was a span of 10 bases. CDR1 and CDR2 from the germline V gene are MGHRA and YSYEKL. The CDR3 loop reads CASSQSTTGNQPQHF. CDR3 in DNA: TGCGCCAGCAGCCAATCAACCACAGGCAATCAGCCCCAGCATTTT.

The chain links TRBV28 to TRBJ2-7; 11 bases match TRBD2. Germline CDR1 MDHEN, CDR2 SYDVKM. CDR3 length: 16 residues. The ends lost 2 bases at V and 0 bases at J; junction bases unmatched: 3. CDR3 DNA sequence: TGTGCCAGCAGTTTAATAGCGGGGGGGTTCTCCTACGAGCAGTACTTC. Protein sequence: CASSLIAGGFSYEQYF.

This clone occurred a few times. The chain carries TRBV18 and TRBJ1-5, with D maybe TRBD1 (6 bases). The CDR3 consists of 19 residues. Trimming removed 1 base from V and 0 bases from J, with 19 bases in between. From germline, CDR1 is KGHSH and CDR2 LQKENI. The CDR3 DNA sequence: TGTGCCAGCTCACCACGGTCCCCGACAGGTCCCTATAGCAATCAGCCCCAGCATTTT. Protein product: CASSPRSPTGPYSNQPQHF.

This clone was seen more than once but under ten times. The chain is built from TRBV5-1 and TRBJ2-5; 14 bases line up with TRBD2. The germline gives CDR1 SGHRS, CDR2 YFSETQ. V lost 0 bases, J lost 5 bases, and 9 bases stayed unmatched. The CDR3 length is 18 residues. CDR3 DNA: TGCGCCAGCAGCTTGGGACTAGCGGGAGGGCCCTCTGCCGAGACCCAGTACTTC. Its translation: CASSLGLAGGPSAETQYF.

This chain uses TRBV6-1 with TRBJ1-2, with a tentative D call TRBD1 (6 bases). The CDR3 is made up of 12 amino acids. CDR1 is MNHNS and CDR2 is SASEGT in the germline V gene. CDR3 residues: CANRAGDYGYTF. CDR3 nucleotides: TGTGCGAACAGGGCCGGGGACTATGGCTACACCTTC.

The chain employs TRBV18 and TRBJ2-3; TRBD1 matches 12 bases. Germline assignment: CDR1 KGHSH and CDR2 LQKENI. The CDR3 contains 15 residues. The V segment lost 4 bases and the J segment 6 bases; nucleotides outside the gene matches: 5. CDR3 in amino acids: CASSQGQGAFDTQYF. The CDR3, as DNA: TGTGCCAGCTCACAGGGACAGGGGGCTTTTGATACGCAGTATTTT.

The J gene is TRBJ2-5, the V gene TRBV18; 8 nucleotides line up with TRBD2. The CDR3 is 17 amino acids. V dropped 1 base and J dropped 2; count of bases not matched to a gene: 9. CDR1 is KGHSH, CDR2 LQKENI, per germline. This CDR3 reads CASSPRFSGVDQETQYF. CDR3 nucleotides: TGTGCCAGCTCACCACGATTTAGCGGGGTTGATCAAGAGACCCAGTACTTC. Drawing the rest from reference TRBV18 and TRBJ2-5, the complete variable domain is NAGVMQNPRHLVRRRGQEARLRCSPMKGHSHVYWYRQLPEEGLKFMVYLQKENIIDESGMPKERFSAEFPKEGPSILRIQQVVRGDSAAYFCASSPRFSGVDQETQYFGPGTRLLVL.